This is a list of T cell receptor beta chains from one sample in a study of cytomegalovirus exposure and HLA in healthy donors. This table comes from immunoSEQ multiplex PCR, and its TCRdb copy is limited to in-frame clones, with some not included. The table includes about 120,000 clones, 70% to 85% detected once. Sequencing was done on a sample of PBMCs. The receptors stem from a man aged 35 to 55 in good health and CMV-seropositive. Each CDR3 is given with its conserved first and last residue. Fields, in order: CDR3 DNA, CDR3 protein, J gene, D gene, CDR3 length, clone size, V gene. D genes are given only for firm matches. The size of a clone is reported for some rows only, either as once, few or many, or as a class for expanded clones.

TGTGCCAGCAGCCTCGCATGGGGGGGGGACTACGAGCAGTACTTC,CASSLAWGGDYEQYF,TRBJ2-7,TRBD2,15,few,TRBV7-2
TGTGCCTGGAGTGTACAGGGGAATTGGGACTATGGCTACACCTTC,CAWSVQGNWDYGYTF,TRBJ1-2,TRBD1,15,.,TRBV30
TGTGCCAGCAGTGAGGGACAGAGCACAGATACGCAGTATTTT,CASSEGQSTDTQYF,TRBJ2-3,TRBD1,14,.,TRBV6-6
TGTGCCAGCAGTTTTGTCGCTAGCGGGGGTTCCGGGGAGCTGTTTTTT,CASSFVASGGSGELFF,TRBJ2-2,TRBD2,16,few,TRBV28
TGCGCCAGCAGCTTTGGGACTAGCCAAGAGACCCAGTACTTC,CASSFGTSQETQYF,TRBJ2-5,TRBD2,14,.,TRBV5-1
TGTGCCACCCGGGGGACAGGGGCCACTACAGATACGCAGTATTTT,CATRGTGATTDTQYF,TRBJ2-3,TRBD1,15,.,TRBV28
TGCGCCAGCAGCCAAGCTCAGGGCGCACCTAATGAAAAACTGTTTTTT,CASSQAQGAPNEKLFF,TRBJ1-4,.,16,.,TRBV4-1
TGTGCCAGCAGGGGGGGGGTGGACACCGGGGAGCTGTTTTTT,CASRGGVDTGELFF,TRBJ2-2,TRBD2,14,.,TRBV7-2
TGTGCCAGCAGCGACGGGGGTCCCCTTTCTGGCCAAGGGACCCAGTACTTC,CASSDGGPLSGQGTQYF,TRBJ2-5,.,17,once,TRBV9
TGTGCCAGTACTAGGGGACAGGGGGCTGGTCAGCCCCAGCATTTT,CASTRGQGAGQPQHF,TRBJ1-5,TRBD1,15,.,TRBV19
TGCGCCAGCAGCTTCTCGGCGGGGGGTGCAGTCGTCGTCTTC,CASSFSAGGAVVVF,TRBJ2-1,TRBD2,14,.,TRBV5-1
TGTGCCAGCAGTGACCACGGAGGGGACTATGGCTACACCTTC,CASSDHGGDYGYTF,TRBJ1-2,.,14,.,TRBV2
TGTGCCAGCAGTGGGGGACTGGGGAACTATGGCTACACCTTC,CASSGGLGNYGYTF,TRBJ1-2,.,14,.,TRBV6-4
TGCGCCAGCAGCCAAGAAATCGTATCCTACGAGCAGTACTTC,CASSQEIVSYEQYF,TRBJ2-7,.,14,.,TRBV4-3
TGTGCCAGCAGTTTACAGGGGACAGTGAACACTGAAGCTTTCTTT,CASSLQGTVNTEAFF,TRBJ1-1,TRBD1,15,.,TRBV28
TGTGCCAGCAGCCAGACAGGGCCGGGTTCACCCCTCCACTTT,CASSQTGPGSPLHF,TRBJ1-6,TRBD1,14,.,TRBV7-8
TGCGCCAGCAGCTTGGTCCTAGCGGGGAGTAGCTCCTACAATGAGCAGTTCTTC,CASSLVLAGSSSYNEQFF,TRBJ2-1,TRBD2,18,.,TRBV5-1
TGTGCCAGCAGTCCATCTCCCGGGACAGGGGTGTACGAGCAGTACTTC,CASSPSPGTGVYEQYF,TRBJ2-7,TRBD1,16,.,TRBV28
TGTGCCAGCAGCCAAGTGGGGGACAGGAACGTTTATGGCTACACCTTC,CASSQVGDRNVYGYTF,TRBJ1-2,TRBD1,16,once,TRBV14
TGCGCCAGCAGCCAAGAAGTTACAGGGACTGGAAACACCATATATTTT,CASSQEVTGTGNTIYF,TRBJ1-3,.,16,.,TRBV4-3
TGTGCCAGCTACCGGGACAGTGTCTCTGGAAACACCATATATTTT,CASYRDSVSGNTIYF,TRBJ1-3,TRBD1,15,.,TRBV6-1
TGCGCCAGCAGCCAACAGCGGATTTACGGGAATTCACCCCTCCACTTT,CASSQQRIYGNSPLHF,TRBJ1-6,.,16,.,TRBV4-1
TGCGCCAGCAGCTTGCCAAGGACAGACCCGAACACTGAAGCTTTCTTT,CASSLPRTDPNTEAFF,TRBJ1-1,.,16,.,TRBV5-1
TGTGCCAGCAGCGATCCGGGACAGGGGTCGAACTATGGCTACACCTTC,CASSDPGQGSNYGYTF,TRBJ1-2,TRBD1,16,few,TRBV9
TGTGCCAGCAGCGCCGCAGCGAGTATCTATGGCTACACCTTC,CASSAAASIYGYTF,TRBJ1-2,.,14,.,TRBV2
TGCGCCAGCAGCCAAGTGGGGCAGGGCGAGGACGAGCAGTACTTC,CASSQVGQGEDEQYF,TRBJ2-7,.,15,.,TRBV4-1
TGTGCCAGCAGTTCTCCGGGACTGAGCGGGAACACCATATATTTT,CASSSPGLSGNTIYF,TRBJ1-3,.,15,.,TRBV28
TGTGCCAGCAGTGAAGCACCGGGTTACACTGAAGCTTTCTTT,CASSEAPGYTEAFF,TRBJ1-1,.,14,.,TRBV2
TGTGCCAGCAGCTCTGGGGGGGGAACCAATGAGCAGTTCTTC,CASSSGGGTNEQFF,TRBJ2-1,TRBD2,14,.,TRBV7-6
TGTGCCAGCAGTGAATCTTCATTACGGGGGGGGGTCTACGAGCAGTACTTC,CASSESSLRGGVYEQYF,TRBJ2-7,TRBD2,17,.,TRBV25-1
TGCAGCGTCGGGCACCTGGCAGGAGGGAACTACGAGCAGTACTTC,CSVGHLAGGNYEQYF,TRBJ2-7,.,15,.,TRBV29-1
TGTGCCAGAAGCTTGAGGGAGGGGAGCACCGGGGAGCTGTTTTTT,CARSLREGSTGELFF,TRBJ2-2,TRBD2,15,.,TRBV5-3
TGTGCCAGCAGCTATCTCCAGGGTACTGAAGCTTTCTTT,CASSYLQGTEAFF,TRBJ1-1,.,13,few,TRBV7-9
TGTGCCAGCGTCGATCGGGGGGGGATCTATGGCTACACCTTC,CASVDRGGIYGYTF,TRBJ1-2,.,14,.,TRBV6-6
TGCGCCAGCAGCGCCCAACTAGCGGGGGGGCCTATTGAGCAGTTCTTC,CASSAQLAGGPIEQFF,TRBJ2-1,TRBD2,16,.,TRBV5-1
TGTGCCGGCAGTTACTTCGGGGATGAGCAGTTCTTC,CAGSYFGDEQFF,TRBJ2-1,.,12,.,TRBV6-6
TGTGCCAGCTCACGGGGGACAGGGGATCAGCCCCAGCATTTT,CASSRGTGDQPQHF,TRBJ1-5,TRBD1,14,.,TRBV18
TGTGCCAGCAGTTACGCTACCACGGGGAAAAACATTCAGTACTTC,CASSYATTGKNIQYF,TRBJ2-4,.,15,.,TRBV6-5
TGTGCCAGCAGACAACAGGGGGGAGGCAATCAGCCCCAGCATTTT,CASRQQGGGNQPQHF,TRBJ1-5,TRBD1,15,.,TRBV7-2
TGCGCCAGCAGCTCAGGGACAGGCCAGCCCCAGCATTTT,CASSSGTGQPQHF,TRBJ1-5,TRBD1,13,.,TRBV5-1
TGCGCCAGCAGCCGTGAGGGCGGGGGACAGAACACTGAAGCTTTCTTT,CASSREGGGQNTEAFF,TRBJ1-1,.,16,few,TRBV23-1
TGTGCCAGCAGACCCCGGGACAGTATTTCACCCCTCCACTTT,CASRPRDSISPLHF,TRBJ1-6,TRBD1,14,.,TRBV27